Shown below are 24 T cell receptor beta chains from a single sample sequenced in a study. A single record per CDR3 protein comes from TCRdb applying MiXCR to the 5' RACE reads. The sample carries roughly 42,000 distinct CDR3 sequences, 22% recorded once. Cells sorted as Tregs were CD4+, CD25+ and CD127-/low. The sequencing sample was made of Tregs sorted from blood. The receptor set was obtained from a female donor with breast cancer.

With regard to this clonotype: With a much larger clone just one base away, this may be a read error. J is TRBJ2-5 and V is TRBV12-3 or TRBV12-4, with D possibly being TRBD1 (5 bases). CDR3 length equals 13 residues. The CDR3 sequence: CASRNRRPEAQYF. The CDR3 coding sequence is TGTGCCAGCAGGAACAGGCGGCCAGAGGCCCAGTACTTC.

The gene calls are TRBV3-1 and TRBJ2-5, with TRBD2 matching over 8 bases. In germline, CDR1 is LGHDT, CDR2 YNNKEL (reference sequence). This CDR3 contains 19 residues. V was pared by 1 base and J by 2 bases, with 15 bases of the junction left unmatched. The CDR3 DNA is TGTGCCAGCAGCCAAGTCTCGGGAATAGCGGGGACCTTTCAAGAGACCCAGTACTTC. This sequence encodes CASSQVSGIAGTFQETQYF.

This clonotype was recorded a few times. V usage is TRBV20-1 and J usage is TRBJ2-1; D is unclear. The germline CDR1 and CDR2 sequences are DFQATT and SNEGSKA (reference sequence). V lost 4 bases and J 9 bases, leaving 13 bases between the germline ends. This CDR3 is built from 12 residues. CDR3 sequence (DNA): TGCAGTGCTAAGACCCCCCAAATTGAGCAGTTCTTC. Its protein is CSAKTPQIEQFF.

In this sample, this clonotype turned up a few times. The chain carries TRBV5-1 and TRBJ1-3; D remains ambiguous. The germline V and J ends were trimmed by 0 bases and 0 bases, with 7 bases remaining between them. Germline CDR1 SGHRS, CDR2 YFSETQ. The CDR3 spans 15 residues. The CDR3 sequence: CASSLGYGSGNTIYF. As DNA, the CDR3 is TGCGCCAGCAGCTTGGGGTACGGCTCTGGAAACACCATATATTTT.

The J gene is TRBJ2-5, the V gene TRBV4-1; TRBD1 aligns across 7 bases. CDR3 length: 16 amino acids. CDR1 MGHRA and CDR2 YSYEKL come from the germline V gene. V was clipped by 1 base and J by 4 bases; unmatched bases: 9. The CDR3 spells CASSQVLTGEGETQYF. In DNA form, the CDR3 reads TGCGCCAGCAGCCAAGTCCTCACAGGGGAAGGAGAGACCCAGTACTTC.

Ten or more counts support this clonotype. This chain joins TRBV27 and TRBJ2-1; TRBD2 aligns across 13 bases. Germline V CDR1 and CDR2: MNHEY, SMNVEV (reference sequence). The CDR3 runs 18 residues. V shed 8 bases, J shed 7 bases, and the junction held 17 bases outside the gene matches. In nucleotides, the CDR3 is TGTGCCAGCCTTACTCCCACTAGCGGGAGGGCCCGATTTAATGAGCAGTTCTTC. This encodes CASLTPTSGRARFNEQFF.

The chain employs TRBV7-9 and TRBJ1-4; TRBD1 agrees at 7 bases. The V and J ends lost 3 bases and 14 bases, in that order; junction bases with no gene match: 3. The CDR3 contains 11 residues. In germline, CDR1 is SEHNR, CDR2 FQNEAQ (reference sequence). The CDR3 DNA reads TGTGCCAGCAGCTTGACAGGGAGGCTGTTTTTT. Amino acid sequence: CASSLTGRLFF.

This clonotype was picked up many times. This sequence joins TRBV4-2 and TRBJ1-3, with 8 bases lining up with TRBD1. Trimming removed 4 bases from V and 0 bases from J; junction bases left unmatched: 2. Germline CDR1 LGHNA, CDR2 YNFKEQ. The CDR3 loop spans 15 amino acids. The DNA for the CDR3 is TGTGCCAGCAGCCGGGACAGGAGCTCTGGAAACACCATATATTTT. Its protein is CASSRDRSSGNTIYF.

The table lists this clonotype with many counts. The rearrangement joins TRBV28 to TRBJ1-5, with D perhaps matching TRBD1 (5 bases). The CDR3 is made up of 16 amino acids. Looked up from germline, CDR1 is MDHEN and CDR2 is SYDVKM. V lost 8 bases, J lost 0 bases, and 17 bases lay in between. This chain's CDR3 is CASGLRESYSNQPQHF. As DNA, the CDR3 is TGTGCCAGCGGCCTCAGGGAATCTTATAGCAATCAGCCCCAGCATTTT. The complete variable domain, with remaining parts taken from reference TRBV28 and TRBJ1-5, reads DVKVTQSSRYLVKRTGEKVFLECVQDMDHENMFWYRQDPGLGLRLIYFSYDVKMKEKGDIPEGYSVSREKKERFSLILESASTNQTSMYLCASGLRESYSNQPQHFGDGTRLSIL.

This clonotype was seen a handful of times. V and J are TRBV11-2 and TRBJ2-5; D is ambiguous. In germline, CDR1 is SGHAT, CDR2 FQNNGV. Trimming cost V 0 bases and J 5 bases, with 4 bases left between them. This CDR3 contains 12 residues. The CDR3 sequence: CASSLEWETQYF. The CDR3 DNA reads TGTGCCAGCAGCTTAGAATGGGAGACCCAGTACTTC.

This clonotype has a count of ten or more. The CDR3, as DNA: TGCGCCAGCAGTCTTGAGGCGGGGCCAGATACGCAGTATTTT. Translated, it gives CASSLEAGPDTQYF. The chain uses TRBV4-1 and TRBJ2-3; weak D call: TRBD2 (6 bases). The CDR3 has 14 residues. The germline V and J ends were trimmed by 6 bases and 4 bases, with 14 bases remaining between them. CDR1 and CDR2 (germline): MGHRA, YSYEKL.

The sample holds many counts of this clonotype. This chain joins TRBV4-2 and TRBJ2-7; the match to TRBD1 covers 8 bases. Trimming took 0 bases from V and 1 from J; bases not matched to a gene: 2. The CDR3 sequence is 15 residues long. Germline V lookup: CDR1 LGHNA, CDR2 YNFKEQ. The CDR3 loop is CASSQETGGSYEQYF. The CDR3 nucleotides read TGTGCCAGCAGCCAAGAAACAGGGGGTTCCTACGAGCAGTACTTC.

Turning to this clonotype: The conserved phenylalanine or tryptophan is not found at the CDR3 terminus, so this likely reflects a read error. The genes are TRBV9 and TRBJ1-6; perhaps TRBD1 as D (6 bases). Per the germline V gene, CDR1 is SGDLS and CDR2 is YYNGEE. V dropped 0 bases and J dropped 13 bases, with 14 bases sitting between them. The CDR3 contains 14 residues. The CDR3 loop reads CASSVGGRDTPLHS. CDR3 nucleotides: TGTGCCAGCAGCGTAGGGGGGCGGGATACCCCCCTCCACTCT.

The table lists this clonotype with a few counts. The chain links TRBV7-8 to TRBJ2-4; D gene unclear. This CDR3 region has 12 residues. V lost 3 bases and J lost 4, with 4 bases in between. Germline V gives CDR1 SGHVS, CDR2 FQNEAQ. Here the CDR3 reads CASSLGKNIQYF. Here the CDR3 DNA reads TGTGCCAGCAGCTTGGGTAAAAACATTCAGTACTTC.

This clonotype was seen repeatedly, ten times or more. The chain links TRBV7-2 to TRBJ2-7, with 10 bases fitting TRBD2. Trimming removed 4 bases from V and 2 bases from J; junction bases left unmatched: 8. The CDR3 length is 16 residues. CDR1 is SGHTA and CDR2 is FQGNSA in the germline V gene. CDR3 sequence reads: CASSSGTSANTYEQYF. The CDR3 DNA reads TGTGCCAGCAGCTCAGGGACTAGCGCAAACACCTACGAGCAGTACTTC. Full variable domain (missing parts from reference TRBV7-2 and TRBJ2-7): GAGVSQSPSNKVTEKGKDVELRCDPISGHTALYWYRQSLGQGLEFLIYFQGNSAPDKSGLPSDRFSAERTGGSVSTLTIQRTQQEDSAVYLCASSSGTSANTYEQYFGPGTRLTVT.

This CDR3 reads CASSEGQLLTDTQYF. Written as DNA, the CDR3 is TGCGCCAGCAGTGAGGGCCAGCTACTCACAGATACGCAGTATTTT. The rearrangement joins TRBV10-1 to TRBJ2-3; D not resolved. Germline V gene sequence: CDR1 WNHNN, CDR2 SYGVQD (reference sequence). Trimming left V 2 bases short and J 2 bases short, with 11 bases between. The CDR3 sequence is 15 residues long.

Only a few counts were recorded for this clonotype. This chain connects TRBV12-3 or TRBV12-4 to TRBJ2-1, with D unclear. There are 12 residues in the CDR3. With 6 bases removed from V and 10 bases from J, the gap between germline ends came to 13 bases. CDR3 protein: CASSPFGLEQFF. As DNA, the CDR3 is TGTGCCAGCAGCCCGTTCGGGCTCGAGCAGTTCTTC.

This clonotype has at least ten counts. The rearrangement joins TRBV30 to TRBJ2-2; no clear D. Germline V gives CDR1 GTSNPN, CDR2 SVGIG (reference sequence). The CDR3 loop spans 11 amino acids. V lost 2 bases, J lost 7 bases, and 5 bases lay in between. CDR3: CAWSPFGELFF. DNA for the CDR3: TGTGCCTGGAGTCCTTTCGGGGAGCTGTTTTTT. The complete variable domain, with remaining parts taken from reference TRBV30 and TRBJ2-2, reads SQTIHQWPATLVQPVGSPLSLECTVEGTSNPNLYWYRQAAGRGLQLLFYSVGIGQISSEVPQNLSASRPQDRQFILSSKKLLLSDSGFYLCAWSPFGELFFGEGSRLTVL.

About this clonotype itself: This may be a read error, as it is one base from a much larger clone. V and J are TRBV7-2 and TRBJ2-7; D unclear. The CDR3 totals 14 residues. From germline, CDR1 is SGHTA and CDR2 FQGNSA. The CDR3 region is CASSLSRVSYERYF. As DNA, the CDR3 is TGTGCCAGCAGCTTGTCTAGGGTCTCCTACGAGCGGTACTTC.

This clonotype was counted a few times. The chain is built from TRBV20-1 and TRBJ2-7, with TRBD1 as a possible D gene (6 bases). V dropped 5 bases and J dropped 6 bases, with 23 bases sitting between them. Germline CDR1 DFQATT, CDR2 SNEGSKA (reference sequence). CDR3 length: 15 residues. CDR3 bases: TGCAGTGCTCCGACAGGCCGGGGTCATCGTGCCGAGCAGTACTTC. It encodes CSAPTGRGHRAEQYF.

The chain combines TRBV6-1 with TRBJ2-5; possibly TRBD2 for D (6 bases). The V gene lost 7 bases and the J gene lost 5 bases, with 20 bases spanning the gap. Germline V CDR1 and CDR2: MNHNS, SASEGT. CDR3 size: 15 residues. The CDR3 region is CASTLSGLGIETQYF. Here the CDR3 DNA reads TGTGCCAGCACTCTATCGGGACTTGGCATCGAGACCCAGTACTTC.

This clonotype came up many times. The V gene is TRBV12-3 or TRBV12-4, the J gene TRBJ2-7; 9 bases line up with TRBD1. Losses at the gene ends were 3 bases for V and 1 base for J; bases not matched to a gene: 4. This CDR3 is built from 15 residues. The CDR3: CASSFGTGPSYEQYF. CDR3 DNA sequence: TGTGCCAGCAGTTTTGGGACAGGGCCTTCCTACGAGCAGTACTTC.

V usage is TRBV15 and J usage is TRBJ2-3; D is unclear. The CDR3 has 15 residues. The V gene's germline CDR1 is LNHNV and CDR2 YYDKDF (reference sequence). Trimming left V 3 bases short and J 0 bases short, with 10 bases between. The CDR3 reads CATSRVLTSTDTQYF. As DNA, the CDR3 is TGTGCCACCAGCAGGGTTCTGACTAGCACAGATACGCAGTATTTT.

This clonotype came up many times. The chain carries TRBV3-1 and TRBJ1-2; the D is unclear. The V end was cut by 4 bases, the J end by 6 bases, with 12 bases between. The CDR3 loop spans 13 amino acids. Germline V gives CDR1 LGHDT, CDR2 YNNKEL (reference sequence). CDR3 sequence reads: CASSRSNSDGYTF. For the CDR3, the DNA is TGTGCCAGCAGCCGCTCGAATTCGGATGGCTACACCTTC.